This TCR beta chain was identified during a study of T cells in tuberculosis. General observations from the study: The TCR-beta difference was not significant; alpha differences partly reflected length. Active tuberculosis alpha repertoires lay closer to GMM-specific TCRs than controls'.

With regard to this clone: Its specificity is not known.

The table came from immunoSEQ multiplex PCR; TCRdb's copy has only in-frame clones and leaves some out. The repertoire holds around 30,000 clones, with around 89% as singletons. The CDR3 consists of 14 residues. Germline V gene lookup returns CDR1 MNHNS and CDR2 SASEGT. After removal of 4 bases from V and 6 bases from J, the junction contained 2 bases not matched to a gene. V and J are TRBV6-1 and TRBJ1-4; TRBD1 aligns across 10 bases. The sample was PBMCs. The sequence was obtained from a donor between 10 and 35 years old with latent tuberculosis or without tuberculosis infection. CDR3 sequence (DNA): TGTGCCAGCAGTGGACAGGGGGCTTATGAAAAACTGTTTTTT. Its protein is CASSGQGAYEKLFF.